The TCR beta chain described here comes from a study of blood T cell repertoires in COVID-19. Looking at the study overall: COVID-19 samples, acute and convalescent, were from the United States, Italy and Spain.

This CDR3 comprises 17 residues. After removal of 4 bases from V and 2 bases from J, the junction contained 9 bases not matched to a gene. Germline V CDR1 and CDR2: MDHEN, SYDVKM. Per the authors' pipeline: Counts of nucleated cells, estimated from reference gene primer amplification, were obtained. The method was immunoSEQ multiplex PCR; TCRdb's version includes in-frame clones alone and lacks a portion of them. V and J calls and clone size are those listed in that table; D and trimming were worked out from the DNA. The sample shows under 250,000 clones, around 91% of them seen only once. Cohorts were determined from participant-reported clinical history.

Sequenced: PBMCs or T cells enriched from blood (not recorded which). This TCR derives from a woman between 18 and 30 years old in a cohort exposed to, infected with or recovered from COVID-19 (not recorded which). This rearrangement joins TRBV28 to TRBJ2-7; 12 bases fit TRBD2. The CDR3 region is CASSSPSLAGGAYEQYF. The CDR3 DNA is TGTGCCAGCAGTTCCCCATCACTAGCGGGGGGCGCCTACGAGCAGTACTTC. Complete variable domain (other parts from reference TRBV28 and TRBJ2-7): DVKVTQSSRYLVKRTGEKVFLECVQDMDHENMFWYRQDPGLGLRLIYFSYDVKMKEKGDIPEGYSVSREKKERFSLILESASTNQTSMYLCASSSPSLAGGAYEQYFGPGTRLTVT.